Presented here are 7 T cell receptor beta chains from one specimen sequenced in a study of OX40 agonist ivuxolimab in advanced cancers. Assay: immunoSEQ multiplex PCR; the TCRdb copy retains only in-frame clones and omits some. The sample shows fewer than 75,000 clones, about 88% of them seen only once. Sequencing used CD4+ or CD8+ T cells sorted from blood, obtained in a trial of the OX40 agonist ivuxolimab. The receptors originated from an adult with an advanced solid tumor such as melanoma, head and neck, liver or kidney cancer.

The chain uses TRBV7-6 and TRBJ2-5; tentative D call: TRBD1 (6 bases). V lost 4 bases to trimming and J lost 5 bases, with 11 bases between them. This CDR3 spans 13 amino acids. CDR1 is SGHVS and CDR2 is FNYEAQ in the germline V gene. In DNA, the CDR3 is TGTGCCAGCAGCTGGGACACGTGGGAGACCCAGTACTTC. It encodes CASSWDTWETQYF.

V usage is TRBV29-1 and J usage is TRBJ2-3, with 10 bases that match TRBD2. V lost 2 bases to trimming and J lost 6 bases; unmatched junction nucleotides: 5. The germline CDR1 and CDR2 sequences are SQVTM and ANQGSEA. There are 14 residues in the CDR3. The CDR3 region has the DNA TGCAGCGTTGAATCCCTAGCGGGAGTGGATACGCAGTATTTT. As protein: CSVESLAGVDTQYF.

Here the CDR3 reads CASSPRPPRLPKNIQYF. The CDR3 DNA sequence: TGTGCCAGCAGTCCCCGGCCCCCCAGGTTGCCCAAAAACATTCAGTACTTC. This chain links TRBV27 with TRBJ2-4; the D is unclear. The CDR3 has 17 residues. Germline V gene data show CDR1 as MNHEY and CDR2 as SMNVEV (reference sequence). V was clipped by 5 bases and J by 2 bases, with 19 bases between them.

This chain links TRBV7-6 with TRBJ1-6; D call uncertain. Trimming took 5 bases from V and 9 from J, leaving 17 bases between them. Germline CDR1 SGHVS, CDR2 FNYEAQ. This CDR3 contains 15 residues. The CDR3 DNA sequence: TGTGCCAGCAGCCCCCGGAGGGAAACCGTTTCACCCCTCCACTTT. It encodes CASSPRRETVSPLHF.

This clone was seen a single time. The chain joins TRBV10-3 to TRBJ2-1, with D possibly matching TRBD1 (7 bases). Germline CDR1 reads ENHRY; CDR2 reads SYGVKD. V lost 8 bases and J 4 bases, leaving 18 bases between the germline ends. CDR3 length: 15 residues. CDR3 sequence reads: CAIGGGTVRYNEQFF. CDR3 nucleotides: TGTGCCATCGGAGGGGGGACAGTTAGATACAATGAGCAGTTCTTC.

CDR3 protein: CASSAQGSYGYTF. The CDR3 region has the DNA TGTGCCAGCAGTGCGCAAGGAAGCTATGGCTACACCTTC. The chain uses TRBV2 and TRBJ1-2; D is uncertain. The length of the CDR3 is 13 residues. The V end lost 4 bases, the J end lost 4 bases, and 10 bases lay between the germline ends. Germline-derived CDR1 and CDR2 are SNHLY and FYNNEI.

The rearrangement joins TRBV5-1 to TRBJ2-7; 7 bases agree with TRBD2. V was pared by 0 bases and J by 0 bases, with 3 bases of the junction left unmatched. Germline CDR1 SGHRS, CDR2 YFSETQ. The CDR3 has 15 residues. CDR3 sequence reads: CASSLEIAGSYEQYF. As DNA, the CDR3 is TGCGCCAGCAGCTTGGAAATAGCGGGCTCCTACGAGCAGTACTTC.